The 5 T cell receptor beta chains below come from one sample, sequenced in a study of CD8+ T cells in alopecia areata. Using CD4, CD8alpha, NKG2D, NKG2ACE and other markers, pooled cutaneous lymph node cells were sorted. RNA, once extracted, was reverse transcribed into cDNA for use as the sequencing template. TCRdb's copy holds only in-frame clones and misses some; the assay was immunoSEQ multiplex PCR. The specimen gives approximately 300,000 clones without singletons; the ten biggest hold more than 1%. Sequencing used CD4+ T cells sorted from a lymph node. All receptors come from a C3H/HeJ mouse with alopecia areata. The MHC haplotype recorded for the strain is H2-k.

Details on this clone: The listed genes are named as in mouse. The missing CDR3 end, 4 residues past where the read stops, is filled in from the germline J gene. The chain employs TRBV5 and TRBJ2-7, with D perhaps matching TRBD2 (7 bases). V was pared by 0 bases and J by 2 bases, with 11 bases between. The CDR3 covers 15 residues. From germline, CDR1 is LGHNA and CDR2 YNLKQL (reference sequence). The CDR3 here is CASSQEGGGPYEQYF. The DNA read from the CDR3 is TGTGCCAGCAGCCAAGAGGGGGGCGGCCCCTAT.

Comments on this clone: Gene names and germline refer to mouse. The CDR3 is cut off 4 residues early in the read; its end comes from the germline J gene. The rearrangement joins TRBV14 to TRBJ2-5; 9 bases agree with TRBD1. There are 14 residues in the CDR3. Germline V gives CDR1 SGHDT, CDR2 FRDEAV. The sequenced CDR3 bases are TGTGCCAGCAGTCGGGACAGGGAGCGAGAC. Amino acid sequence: CASSRDRERD. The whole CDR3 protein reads CASSRDRERDTQYF.

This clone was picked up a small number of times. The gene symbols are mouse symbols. The sequenced CDR3 bases are TGTGCCAGCAGTTTGGGTGGGGGTGGTGCAGAA. Translated, it gives CASSLGGGGAE. The whole CDR3 sequence reads CASSLGGGGAETLYF. The genes are TRBV14 and TRBJ2-3, with D possibly being TRBD2 (6 bases). The read comes to an end 4 residues before the CDR3 does, leaving the germline J gene to fill in the end. The V end lost 2 bases, the J end lost 1 base, and 11 bases lay between the germline ends. Germline CDR1 and CDR2: SGHDT and FRDEAV. This CDR3 region has 15 residues.

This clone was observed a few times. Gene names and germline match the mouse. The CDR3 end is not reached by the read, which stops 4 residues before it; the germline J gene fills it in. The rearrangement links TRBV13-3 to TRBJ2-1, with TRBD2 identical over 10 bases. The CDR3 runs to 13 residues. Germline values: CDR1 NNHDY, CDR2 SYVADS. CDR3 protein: CASSWDWGAEQFF. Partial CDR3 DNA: TGTGCCAGCTCCTGGGACTGGGGCGCT.

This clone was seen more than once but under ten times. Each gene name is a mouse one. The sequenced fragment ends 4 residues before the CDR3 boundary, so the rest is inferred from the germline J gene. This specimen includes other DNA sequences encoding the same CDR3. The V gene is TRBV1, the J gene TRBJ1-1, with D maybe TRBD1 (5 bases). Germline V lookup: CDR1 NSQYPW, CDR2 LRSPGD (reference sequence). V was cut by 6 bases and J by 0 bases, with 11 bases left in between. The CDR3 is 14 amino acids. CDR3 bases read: TGCACCTGCAGGCGCCAGGGTGCAAACACA. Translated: CTCRRQGANT. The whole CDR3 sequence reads CTCRRQGANTEVFF.